The 31 T cell receptor beta chains below were found in one sample sequenced in a study of human T cells and chemical hapten exposure. Time point denoted: patch test 3, about 24 weeks after DPC sensitization. Documented treatment: therapeutic diphenylcyclopropenone sensitization with weekly scalp DPC. TCRdb re-called the RACE reads through MiXCR, storing one row per CDR3 protein. Among about 160,000 distinct CDR3 sequences listed, roughly a quarter were seen once. Specimen: whole blood, collected in connection with sensitization to the hapten diphenylcyclopropenone (DPC). The receptors come from a woman between 18 and 29 years old with alopecia areata. Some clones in this sample may be carry-over from other donors' samples.

This clonotype came up a few times. The V call is TRBV20-1, the J call TRBJ1-3; D uncertain. V lost 3 bases to trimming and J lost 3 bases, with 9 bases between them. The CDR3 runs 13 residues. Germline CDR1 is DFQATT and CDR2 is SNEGSKA (reference sequence). CDR3 region: CSASETIGNTIYF. As DNA, the CDR3 is TGCAGTGCTAGCGAGACAATTGGAAACACCATATATTTT.

This clonotype turned up a few times. The CDR3 DNA follows: TGCAGTGCTAGAGTATCGGGGGCGAAGTACAATGAGCAGTTCTTC. It translates to CSARVSGAKYNEQFF. This chain joins TRBV20-1 and TRBJ2-1, with D perhaps assigned TRBD1 or TRBD2 (6 bases each). The CDR3 loop spans 15 amino acids. Germline V gives CDR1 DFQATT, CDR2 SNEGSKA (reference sequence). Trimming removed 1 base from V and 4 bases from J, with 14 bases in between.

The chain employs TRBV15 and TRBJ2-5, with D perhaps matching TRBD1 (5 bases). The CDR3 sequence is 15 residues long. Germline assignment: CDR1 LNHNV and CDR2 YYDKDF (reference sequence). The ends were cut back, 1 base at V and 0 bases at J, with 9 bases in the middle. The chain's CDR3 is CATSRGTGYQETQYF. CDR3 DNA sequence: TGTGCCACCAGCAGAGGCACAGGATACCAAGAGACCCAGTACTTC.

This sequence joins TRBV4-3 and TRBJ2-1; D unresolved. CDR1 and CDR2 from the germline V gene are LGHNA and YSLEER. CDR3 length equals 13 residues. Trimming removed 0 bases at V and 6 bases at J, with 6 bases between. The CDR3 DNA reads TGCGCCAGCAGCCAAGAATGGATCAATGAGCAGTTCTTC. Its translation: CASSQEWINEQFF.

This clonotype was seen more than once but under ten times. The chain is built from TRBV18 and TRBJ1-2, with TRBD1 as a possible D gene (5 bases). Germline CDR1 and CDR2: KGHSH and LQKENI. The V end was cut by 3 bases, the J end by 6 bases, with 11 bases between. CDR3 length: 13 amino acids. The DNA for the CDR3 is TGTGCCAGCTCACCGGAGCAGGGTGATGGCTACACCTTC. Protein sequence: CASSPEQGDGYTF.

This clonotype occurred many times. V and J are TRBV2 and TRBJ2-1, with 7 positions matching TRBD2. V dropped 9 bases and J dropped 3; count of bases not matched to a gene: 5. CDR1 is SNHLY and CDR2 is FYNNEI in the germline V gene. CDR3 length: 13 amino acids. CDR3: CASIAGGYNEQFF. The CDR3 coding sequence is TGTGCCAGTATAGCGGGCGGCTACAATGAGCAGTTCTTC.

The rearrangement links TRBV2 to TRBJ1-6; 9 nucleotides match TRBD1. CDR1 SNHLY and CDR2 FYNNEI come from the germline V gene. Unmatched junction bases numbered 7, after V lost 1 base and J lost 12 bases. CDR3 length equals 15 residues. Here the CDR3 reads CASSEGGTGFVPLHF. CDR3 sequence (DNA): TGTGCCAGCAGTGAAGGCGGGACAGGGTTTGTACCCCTCCACTTT.

V usage is TRBV18 and J usage is TRBJ2-2; D unresolved. CDR1 KGHSH and CDR2 LQKENI come from the germline V gene. Trimming left V 3 bases short and J 3 bases short, with 8 bases between. This CDR3 spans 14 amino acids. The CDR3 is CASSPLVDTGELFF. CDR3 in DNA: TGTGCCAGCTCACCTCTCGTGGACACCGGGGAGCTGTTTTTT.

The genes are TRBV13 and TRBJ2-2, with 9 bases lining up with TRBD2. CDR1 is PRHDT, CDR2 FYEKMQ, per germline (reference sequence). This CDR3 region has 22 residues. V dropped 0 bases and J dropped 1; count of bases not matched to a gene: 18. The CDR3 here is CASSLGWTEGDLAGMNTGELFF. The CDR3 DNA is TGTGCCAGCAGCTTAGGGTGGACTGAGGGGGACCTAGCGGGAATGAACACCGGGGAGCTGTTTTTT.

This clonotype has a handful of counts. This chain links TRBV7-2 with TRBJ2-2; D possibly uses TRBD1 or TRBD2 (6 bases each). The CDR3 has 15 amino acids. The V end lost 7 bases, the J end lost 6 bases, and 18 bases lay between the germline ends. Germline CDR1 SGHTA, CDR2 FQGNSA. CDR3 coding DNA: TGTGCCAGCACCTCAACGGGGGCCGGGTCCGGGGAGCTGTTTTTT. It is translated as CASTSTGAGSGELFF.

The table lists this clonotype with a few counts. The chain is built from TRBV4-2 and TRBJ2-2, with D unresolved. This CDR3 has 19 amino acids. CDR1 and CDR2 (germline): LGHNA, YNFKEQ. Trimming shortened V by 0 bases and J by 0 bases, and 17 bases separated the two germline ends. Written as DNA, the CDR3 is TGTGCCAGCAGCCAAGAAGGTGGCAGACGTTACGCGAACACCGGGGAGCTGTTTTTT. Encoded protein: CASSQEGGRRYANTGELFF.

The chain links TRBV4-2 to TRBJ2-7; a possible D gene is TRBD1 (7 bases). Trimming left V 4 bases short and J 0 bases short, with 19 bases between. This CDR3 comprises 17 residues. CDR1 and CDR2 (germline): LGHNA, YNFKEQ. CDR3: CASSPGQGGNFSYEQYF. In DNA form, the CDR3 reads TGTGCCAGCAGCCCGGGGCAGGGGGGAAATTTCTCCTACGAGCAGTACTTC.

The chain combines TRBV20-1 with TRBJ1-5; no clear D. V lost 5 bases to trimming and J lost 11 bases, with 19 bases between them. This CDR3 has 13 amino acids. Germline V CDR1 and CDR2: DFQATT, SNEGSKA (reference sequence). In DNA, the CDR3 is TGCAGTGCTGCGATTCCGGGGTCCCTGTCCCAGCATTTT. Translation: CSAAIPGSLSQHF.

This clonotype came up a few times. The chain uses TRBV7-2 and TRBJ2-7; D may be TRBD2 (5 bases). The V and J ends lost 5 bases and 0 bases respectively, with 14 bases between them. The CDR3 runs to 15 residues. The germline V gene has CDR1 SGHTA and CDR2 FQGNSA. The CDR3 reads CASSLVDWSSYEQYF. The CDR3 nucleotides read TGTGCCAGCAGCCTAGTGGACTGGAGCTCCTACGAGCAGTACTTC.

This clonotype was seen only a few times. The chain has TRBV5-1 and TRBJ2-3, with a tentative D call TRBD1 (5 bases). The CDR3 consists of 15 residues. Germline CDR1 reads SGHRS; CDR2 reads YFSETQ. V was trimmed by 0 bases and J by 4 bases, leaving 12 bases between them. The CDR3 sequence is CASSLGQLNADTQYF. CDR3 DNA sequence: TGCGCCAGCAGCTTGGGACAGCTAAATGCAGATACGCAGTATTTT.

J is TRBJ2-3 and V is TRBV4-1; 10 nucleotides align to TRBD2. Germline assignment: CDR1 MGHRA and CDR2 YSYEKL. The CDR3 runs 18 residues. V trimming: 1 base; J trimming: 0 bases; junction bases outside the gene matches: 7. The CDR3 spells CASSQGQREGPSTDTQYF. The CDR3 coding sequence is TGCGCCAGCAGCCAAGGCCAGCGGGAGGGCCCAAGCACAGATACGCAGTATTTT.

This clonotype was picked up a small number of times. The chain uses TRBV4-3 and TRBJ1-6; D is possibly TRBD1 (6 bases). Germline V CDR1 and CDR2: LGHNA, YSLEER. The CDR3 contains 16 residues. V was clipped by 2 bases and J by 6 bases, with 14 bases between them. The CDR3 DNA reads TGCGCCAGCAGCCAAAATACGGACAGAGTTAATTCACCCCTCCACTTT. As protein: CASSQNTDRVNSPLHF.

This chain links TRBV20-1 with TRBJ2-4; D gene ambiguous. The V and J ends lost 4 bases and 6 bases respectively, with 4 bases between them. The CDR3 loop spans 10 amino acids. Germline V lookup: CDR1 DFQATT, CDR2 SNEGSKA (reference sequence). CDR3 in amino acids: CSATGNIQYF. The CDR3 DNA reads TGCAGTGCTACCGGAAACATTCAGTACTTC.

The V and J genes are TRBV6-5 and TRBJ1-1, with D unclear. The CDR3 sequence is 14 residues long. V was shortened by 0 bases and J by 0 bases, with 5 bases between the two germline ends. Germline V CDR1 and CDR2: MNHEY, SVGAGI. CDR3 DNA sequence: TGTGCCAGCAGTTACTCTAGTGTGAACACTGAAGCTTTCTTT. Translating it yields CASSYSSVNTEAFF.

This clonotype was recorded a few times. The V and J genes are TRBV29-1 and TRBJ1-2, with D tentatively TRBD1 (5 bases). CDR1 and CDR2 (germline): SQVTM, ANQGSEA. The V gene lost 3 bases and the J gene lost 3 bases, with 11 bases spanning the gap. This CDR3 has 13 amino acids. CDR3 protein: CSVEVQADYGYTF. The DNA of the CDR3 is TGCAGCGTTGAGGTACAGGCCGACTATGGCTACACCTTC.

As concerns this clonotype: Relative to the germline gene, one junction end is altered; a read error may explain this. The rearrangement joins TRBV27 to TRBJ1-1; D is possibly TRBD1 (6 bases). Germline CDR1 and CDR2: MNHEY and SMNVEV (reference sequence). The CDR3 has 10 amino acids. CDR3 loop: CDRLRSEAFF. CDR3 nucleotides: TGCGACAGGCTAAGGTCTGAAGCTTTCTTT.

The V gene is TRBV11-2, the J gene TRBJ1-1; TRBD1 is a possible D gene (6 bases). CDR1 is SGHAT and CDR2 is FQNNGV in the germline V gene. Trimming shortened V by 1 base and J by 4 bases, and 7 bases separated the two germline ends. This CDR3 is 13 amino acids long. CDR3: CASSLAGVTEAFF. Written as DNA, the CDR3 is TGTGCCAGCAGCTTAGCAGGGGTCACTGAAGCTTTCTTT.

This chain uses TRBV10-3 with TRBJ1-1; D may be TRBD1 (5 bases). The V end was cut by 6 bases, the J end by 8 bases, with 13 bases between. The CDR3 spans 12 residues. Germline V gene lookup returns CDR1 ENHRY and CDR2 SYGVKD. For the CDR3, the DNA is TGTGCCATCAGAGACGGGACGTCGGAAGCTTTCTTT. Translating gives CAIRDGTSEAFF.

This clonotype was detected only a few times. The chain couples TRBV27 to TRBJ1-5; D not certain. Per the germline V gene, CDR1 is MNHEY and CDR2 is SMNVEV (reference sequence). Trimming cost V 2 bases and J 2 bases, with 16 bases left between them. This CDR3 is built from 17 residues. CDR3 protein: CASSLEGLHRGNQPQHF. CDR3 bases: TGTGCCAGCAGTTTAGAAGGGCTACACCGCGGCAATCAGCCCCAGCATTTT.

The table lists this clonotype with many counts. The chain is built from TRBV20-1 and TRBJ2-7; 11 positions match TRBD2. Trimming removed 0 bases from V and 2 bases from J; junction bases left unmatched: 9. Per germline, CDR1 DFQATT and CDR2 SNEGSKA (reference sequence). The CDR3 has 17 amino acids. The CDR3: CSARDAYSGRGTYEQYF. The CDR3 DNA reads as TGCAGTGCTAGAGATGCCTATAGCGGGAGGGGAACCTACGAGCAGTACTTC.

The chain is built from TRBV27 and TRBJ2-1, with a weak D call TRBD1 (6 bases). The V and J ends lost 5 bases and 7 bases respectively, with 18 bases between them. Germline V CDR1 and CDR2: MNHEY, SMNVEV (reference sequence). This CDR3 has 15 residues. The CDR3 loop is CASSPTGHFGNEQFF. In nucleotides, the CDR3 is TGTGCCAGCAGTCCAACGGGACATTTTGGGAATGAGCAGTTCTTC.

This chain links TRBV29-1 with TRBJ2-1, with TRBD1 identical over 8 bases. V lost 4 bases, J lost 7 bases, and 9 bases stayed unmatched. CDR1 and CDR2 (germline): SQVTM, ANQGSEA. The CDR3 runs 14 residues. This chain's CDR3 is CSVVTGTGGNEQFF. CDR3 nucleotides: TGCAGCGTTGTTACCGGGACAGGAGGAAATGAGCAGTTCTTC.

This clonotype came up many times. The chain employs TRBV7-8 and TRBJ2-2; D is ambiguous. The CDR3 sequence is 17 residues long. Germline V gene data show CDR1 as SGHVS and CDR2 as FQNEAQ. The V gene lost 5 bases and the J gene lost 0 bases, with 16 bases spanning the gap. This chain's CDR3 is CASSVVFGSPNTGELFF. CDR3 nucleotide sequence: TGTGCCAGCAGCGTCGTTTTTGGAAGTCCGAACACCGGGGAGCTGTTTTTT.

This clonotype was found a few times. V usage is TRBV7-6 and J usage is TRBJ2-7; possibly TRBD2 for D (5 bases). Germline values: CDR1 SGHVS, CDR2 FNYEAQ. The CDR3 contains 16 residues. Trimming removed 1 base at V and 4 bases at J, with 17 bases between. CDR3 in DNA: TGTGCCAGCAGCTTAGTTCCTGGACTGGCGCCGTACGAGCAGTACTTC. Protein product: CASSLVPGLAPYEQYF.

This clonotype was picked up a small number of times. The J gene is TRBJ1-1, the V gene TRBV7-2; maybe TRBD1 (5 bases). Germline V gives CDR1 SGHTA, CDR2 FQGNSA. V was trimmed by 5 bases and J by 6 bases, leaving 13 bases between them. The CDR3 runs 13 residues. CDR3 loop: CASSRGGSPEAFF. DNA of the CDR3: TGTGCCAGCAGCCGGGGGGGAAGCCCTGAAGCTTTCTTT.

V and J are TRBV24-1 and TRBJ2-1, with 8 bases identical to TRBD1. Trimming removed 9 bases from V and 1 base from J; junction bases left unmatched: 4. Germline V gives CDR1 KGHDR, CDR2 SFDVKD. The CDR3 runs 14 residues. The CDR3 DNA follows: TGTGCCACCGCAGGGGGCGGGTCCTACAATGAGCAGTTCTTC. Encoded protein: CATAGGGSYNEQFF.